This T cell receptor (beta chain) is from a study of technical replicates of blood from a few donors. The method was immunoSEQ multiplex PCR; TCRdb's version includes in-frame clones alone and lacks a portion of them. Counted here are tens of thousands of clones, over 90% occurring once; the ten biggest clones make up around 0.25%. Between the trimmed V and J ends, which lost 0 bases and 8 bases, there was a span of 10 bases. This CDR3 has 13 amino acids. The V gene's germline CDR1 is SEHNR and CDR2 FQNEAQ (reference sequence). The chain joins TRBV7-9 to TRBJ1-2, with D perhaps TRBD1 (6 bases). Sequenced sample: T cells isolated from PBMCs. This clonotype was obtained from a human donor in good health. This CDR3 reads CASSLATGRGYTF. CDR3 coding DNA: TGTGCCAGCAGCTTAGCGACAGGTCGAGGCTACACCTTC.